This passage covers 3 T cell receptor beta chains from one sample sequenced in a study of cytomegalovirus exposure and HLA in healthy donors. 60 Vbeta and 13 Jbeta primers were used in PCR. Sequencing used immunoSEQ multiplex PCR; TCRdb keeps in-frame clones, though not all of them. This sample has 130,000 or so clones; about four fifths occur once, and the top ten carry under 9.5%. The sequencing input was PBMCs. The source is a woman aged 45-65 years in good health and CMV-seropositive.

This chain joins TRBV6-5 and TRBJ1-6; 7 bases are a match to TRBD1. V was pared by 1 base and J by 7 bases, with 4 bases of the junction left unmatched. CDR1 MNHEY and CDR2 SVGAGI come from the germline V gene. The CDR3 is 15 amino acids. The CDR3 is CASSYLTGMNSPLHF. CDR3 bases: TGTGCCAGCAGTTACTTGACAGGGATGAATTCACCCCTCCACTTT.

This clone showed up just a few times. The gene calls are TRBV7-9 and TRBJ2-2, with 13 bases lining up with TRBD2. V was pared by 6 bases and J by 4 bases, with 5 bases of the junction left unmatched. The CDR3 has 16 residues. Germline V gene lookup returns CDR1 SEHNR and CDR2 FQNEAQ (reference sequence). For the CDR3, the DNA is TGTGCCAGCAGTTCGACTAGCGGGGGGTTCACCGGGGAGCTGTTTTTT. Amino acid sequence: CASSSTSGGFTGELFF.

The J gene is TRBJ2-3, the V gene TRBV7-8; no firm D call. V was shortened by 4 bases and J by 5 bases, with 19 bases between the two germline ends. Germline CDR1 and CDR2: SGHVS and FQNEAQ. CDR3 length: 16 residues. This CDR3 reads CASSSRMVGMKDTQYF. DNA of the CDR3: TGTGCCAGCAGCTCAAGAATGGTCGGTATGAAAGATACGCAGTATTTT.